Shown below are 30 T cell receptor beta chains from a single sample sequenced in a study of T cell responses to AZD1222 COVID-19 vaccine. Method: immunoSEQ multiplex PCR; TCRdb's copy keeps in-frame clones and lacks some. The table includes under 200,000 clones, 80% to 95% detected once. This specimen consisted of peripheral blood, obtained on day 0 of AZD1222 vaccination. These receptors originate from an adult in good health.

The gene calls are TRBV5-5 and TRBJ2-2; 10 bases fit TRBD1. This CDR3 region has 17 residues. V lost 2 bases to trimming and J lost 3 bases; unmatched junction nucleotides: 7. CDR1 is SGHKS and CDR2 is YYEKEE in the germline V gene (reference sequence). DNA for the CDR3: TGTGCCAGCAGCTTCCCCGGGACAGGGGTGGACACCGGGGAGCTGTTTTTT. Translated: CASSFPGTGVDTGELFF.

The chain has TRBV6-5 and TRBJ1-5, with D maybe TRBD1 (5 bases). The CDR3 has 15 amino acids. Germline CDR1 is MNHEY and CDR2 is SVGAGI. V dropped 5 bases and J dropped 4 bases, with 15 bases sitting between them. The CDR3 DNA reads TGTGCCAGCAGTCGTCCCCCGGACACTAATCAGCCCCAGCATTTT. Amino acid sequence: CASSRPPDTNQPQHF.

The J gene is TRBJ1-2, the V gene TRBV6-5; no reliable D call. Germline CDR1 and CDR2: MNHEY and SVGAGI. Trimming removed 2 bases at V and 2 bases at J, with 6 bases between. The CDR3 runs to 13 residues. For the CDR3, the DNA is TGTGCCAGCAGTTACGAAGGGAACTATGGCTACACCTTC. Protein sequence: CASSYEGNYGYTF.

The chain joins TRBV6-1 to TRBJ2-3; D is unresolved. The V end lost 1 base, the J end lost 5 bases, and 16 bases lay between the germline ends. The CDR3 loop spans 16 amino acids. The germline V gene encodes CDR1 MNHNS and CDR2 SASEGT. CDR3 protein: CASSEGQRDGRDTQYF. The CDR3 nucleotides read TGTGCCAGCAGTGAAGGGCAGCGAGACGGGCGAGATACGCAGTATTTT.

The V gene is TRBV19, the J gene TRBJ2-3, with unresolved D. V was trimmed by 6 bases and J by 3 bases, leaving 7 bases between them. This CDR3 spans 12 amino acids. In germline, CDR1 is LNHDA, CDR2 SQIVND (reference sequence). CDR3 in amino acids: CASRDLTDTQYF. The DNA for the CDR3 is TGTGCCAGTAGGGACCTGACAGATACGCAGTATTTT.

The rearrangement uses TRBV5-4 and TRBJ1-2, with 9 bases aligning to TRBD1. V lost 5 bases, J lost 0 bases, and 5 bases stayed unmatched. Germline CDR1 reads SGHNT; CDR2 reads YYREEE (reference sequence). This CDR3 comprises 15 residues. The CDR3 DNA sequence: TGTGCCAGCAGGGGCCGGACAGGGGCTAACTATGGCTACACCTTC. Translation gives CASRGRTGANYGYTF.

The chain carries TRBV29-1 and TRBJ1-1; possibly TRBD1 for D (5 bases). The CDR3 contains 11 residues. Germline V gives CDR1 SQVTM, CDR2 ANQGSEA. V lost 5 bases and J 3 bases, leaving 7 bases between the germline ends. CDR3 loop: CSVPGDTEAFF. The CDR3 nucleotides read TGCAGCGTTCCGGGGGACACTGAAGCTTTCTTT. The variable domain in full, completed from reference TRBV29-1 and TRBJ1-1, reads SAVISQKPSRDICQRGTSLTIQCQVDSQVTMMFWYRQQPGQSLTLIATANQGSEATYESGFVIDKFPISRPNLTFSTLTVSNMSPEDSSIYLCSVPGDTEAFFGQGTRLTVV.

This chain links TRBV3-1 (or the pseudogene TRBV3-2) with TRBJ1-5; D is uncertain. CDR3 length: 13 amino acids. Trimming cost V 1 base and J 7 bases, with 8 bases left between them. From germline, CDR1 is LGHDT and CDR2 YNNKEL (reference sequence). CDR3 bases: TGTGCCAGCAGCCAAGGGTCAATCCAGCCCCAGCATTTT. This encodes CASSQGSIQPQHF.

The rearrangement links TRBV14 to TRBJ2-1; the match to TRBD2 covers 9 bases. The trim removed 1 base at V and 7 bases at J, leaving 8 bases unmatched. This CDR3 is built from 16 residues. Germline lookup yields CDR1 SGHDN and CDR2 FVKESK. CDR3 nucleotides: TGTGCCAGCAGCCAAGGTGGAGCGGGAGGTTGGAATGAGCAGTTCTTC. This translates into CASSQGGAGGWNEQFF.

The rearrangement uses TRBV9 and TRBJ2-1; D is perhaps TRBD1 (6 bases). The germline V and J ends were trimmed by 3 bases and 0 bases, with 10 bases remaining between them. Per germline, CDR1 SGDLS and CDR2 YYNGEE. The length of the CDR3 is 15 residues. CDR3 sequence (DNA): TGTGCCAGCAGCGCACAGGGTAACTCCTACAATGAGCAGTTCTTC. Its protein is CASSAQGNSYNEQFF.

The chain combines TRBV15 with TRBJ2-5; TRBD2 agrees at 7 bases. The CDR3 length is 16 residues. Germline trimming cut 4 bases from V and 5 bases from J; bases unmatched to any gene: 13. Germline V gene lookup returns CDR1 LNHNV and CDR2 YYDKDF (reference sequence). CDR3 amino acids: CATSTFLGTTKETQYF. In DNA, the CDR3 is TGTGCCACCAGCACCTTTTTGGGGACTACGAAGGAGACCCAGTACTTC.

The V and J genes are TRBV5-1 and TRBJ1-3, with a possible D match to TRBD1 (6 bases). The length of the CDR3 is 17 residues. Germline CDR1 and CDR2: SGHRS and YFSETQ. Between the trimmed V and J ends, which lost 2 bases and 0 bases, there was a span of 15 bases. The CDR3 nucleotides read TGCGCCAGCAGCTTACAGGGACGGAAGAGCTCTGGAAACACCATATATTTT. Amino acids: CASSLQGRKSSGNTIYF.

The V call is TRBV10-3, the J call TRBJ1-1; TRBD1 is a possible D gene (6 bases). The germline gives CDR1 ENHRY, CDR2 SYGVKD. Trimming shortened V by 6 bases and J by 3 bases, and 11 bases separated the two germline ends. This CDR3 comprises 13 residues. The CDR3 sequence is CAISSDSYTEAFF. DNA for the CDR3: TGTGCCATCAGCTCGGACAGCTACACTGAAGCTTTCTTT.

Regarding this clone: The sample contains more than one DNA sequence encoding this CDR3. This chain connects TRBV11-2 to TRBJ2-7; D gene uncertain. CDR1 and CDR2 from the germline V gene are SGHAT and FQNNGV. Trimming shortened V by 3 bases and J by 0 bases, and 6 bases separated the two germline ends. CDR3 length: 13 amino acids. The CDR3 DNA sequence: TGTGCCAGCAGCTTCGGCAGCTCCTACGAGCAGTACTTC. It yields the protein CASSFGSSYEQYF.

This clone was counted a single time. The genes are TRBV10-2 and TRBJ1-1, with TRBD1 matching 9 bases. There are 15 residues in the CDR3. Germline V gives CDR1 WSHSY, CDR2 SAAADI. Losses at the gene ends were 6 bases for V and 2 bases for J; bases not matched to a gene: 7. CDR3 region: CASRKTDRGNTEAFF. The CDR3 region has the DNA TGCGCCAGCAGAAAGACGGACAGGGGAAACACTGAAGCTTTCTTT.

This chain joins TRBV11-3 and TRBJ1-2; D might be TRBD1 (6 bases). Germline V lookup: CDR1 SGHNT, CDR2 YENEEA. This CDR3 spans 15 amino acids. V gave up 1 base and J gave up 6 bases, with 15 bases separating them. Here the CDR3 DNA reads TGTGCCAGCAGCTTAGTAAAGGGGGGGTGCAATGGCTACACCTTC. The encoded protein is CASSLVKGGCNGYTF.

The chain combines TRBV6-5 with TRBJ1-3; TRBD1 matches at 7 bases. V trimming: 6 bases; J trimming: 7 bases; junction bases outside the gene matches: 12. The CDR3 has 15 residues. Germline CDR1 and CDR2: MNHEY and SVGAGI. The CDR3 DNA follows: TGTGCCAGCAGACCAACACAGGGGCCAGGGAACACCATATATTTT. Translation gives CASRPTQGPGNTIYF.

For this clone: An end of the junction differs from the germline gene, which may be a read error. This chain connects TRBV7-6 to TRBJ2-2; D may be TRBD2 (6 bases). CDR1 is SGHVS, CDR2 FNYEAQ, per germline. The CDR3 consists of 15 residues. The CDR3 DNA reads TGCGCCAGCAGTCCCAGCGGGCTGGCCACCGGGGAGCTGTTTTTT. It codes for CASSPSGLATGELFF. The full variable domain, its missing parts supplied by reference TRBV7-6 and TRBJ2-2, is GAGVSQSPRYKVTKRGQDVALRCDPISGHVSLYWYRQALGQGPEFLTYFNYEAQQDKSGLPNDRFSAERPEGSISTLTIQRTEQRDSAMYRCASSPSGLATGELFFGEGSRLTVL.

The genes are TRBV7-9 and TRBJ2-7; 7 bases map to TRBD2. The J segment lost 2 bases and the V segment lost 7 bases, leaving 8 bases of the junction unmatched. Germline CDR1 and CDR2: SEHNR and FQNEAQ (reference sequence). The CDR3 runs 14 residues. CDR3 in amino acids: CASTSASGTYEQYF. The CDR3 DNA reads TGTGCCAGCACCTCAGCTAGCGGCACCTACGAGCAGTACTTC.

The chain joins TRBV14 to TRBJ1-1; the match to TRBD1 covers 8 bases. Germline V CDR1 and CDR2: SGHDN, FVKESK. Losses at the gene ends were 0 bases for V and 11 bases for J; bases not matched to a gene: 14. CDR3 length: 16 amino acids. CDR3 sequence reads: CASSQDLGRGQERAFF. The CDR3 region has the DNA TGTGCCAGCAGCCAAGATTTGGGCAGGGGGCAAGAAAGGGCTTTCTTT.

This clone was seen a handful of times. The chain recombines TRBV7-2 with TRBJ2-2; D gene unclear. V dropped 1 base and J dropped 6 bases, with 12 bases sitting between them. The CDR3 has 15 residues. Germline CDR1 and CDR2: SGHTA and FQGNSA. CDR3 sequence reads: CASSLVSSLAGELFF. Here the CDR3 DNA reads TGTGCCAGCAGCTTAGTGAGCTCCCTCGCCGGGGAGCTGTTTTTT.

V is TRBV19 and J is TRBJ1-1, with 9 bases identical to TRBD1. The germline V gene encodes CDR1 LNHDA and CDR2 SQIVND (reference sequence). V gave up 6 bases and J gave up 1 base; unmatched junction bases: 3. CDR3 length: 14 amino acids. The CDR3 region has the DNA TGTGCCAGTAGCACAGGGGGCGAGAACACTGAAGCTTTCTTT. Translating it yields CASSTGGENTEAFF.

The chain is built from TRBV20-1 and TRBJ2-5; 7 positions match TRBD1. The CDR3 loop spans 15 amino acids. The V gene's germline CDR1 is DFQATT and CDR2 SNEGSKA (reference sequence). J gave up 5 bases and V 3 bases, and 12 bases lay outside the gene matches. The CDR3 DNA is TGCAGTGCTAGTCGGTCACAGGGGACGAAGGAGACCCAGTACTTC. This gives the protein CSASRSQGTKETQYF.

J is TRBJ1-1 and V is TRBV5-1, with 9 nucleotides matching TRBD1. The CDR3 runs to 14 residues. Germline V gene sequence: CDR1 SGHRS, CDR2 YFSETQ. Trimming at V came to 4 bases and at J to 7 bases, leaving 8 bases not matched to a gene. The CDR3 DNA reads TGCGCCAGCAGCGACGGGACAGGGTCACTTGAAGCTTTCTTT. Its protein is CASSDGTGSLEAFF.

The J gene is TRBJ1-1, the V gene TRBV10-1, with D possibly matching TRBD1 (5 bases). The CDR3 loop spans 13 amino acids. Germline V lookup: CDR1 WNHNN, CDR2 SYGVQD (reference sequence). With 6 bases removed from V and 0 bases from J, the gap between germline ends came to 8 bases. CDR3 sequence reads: CASRDILNTEAFF. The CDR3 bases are TGCGCCAGCAGGGACATATTGAACACTGAAGCTTTCTTT.

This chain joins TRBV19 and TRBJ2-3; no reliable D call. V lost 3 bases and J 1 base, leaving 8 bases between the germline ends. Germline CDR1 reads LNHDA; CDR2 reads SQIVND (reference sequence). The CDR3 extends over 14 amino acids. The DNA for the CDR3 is TGTGCCAGTAGTATGGGATGGGGCACAGATACGCAGTATTTT. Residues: CASSMGWGTDTQYF. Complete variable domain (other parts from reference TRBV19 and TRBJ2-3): DGGITQSPKYLFRKEGQNVTLSCEQNLNHDAMYWYRQDPGQGLRLIYYSQIVNDFQKGDIAEGYSVSREKKESFPLTVTSAQKNPTAFYLCASSMGWGTDTQYFGPGTRLTVL.

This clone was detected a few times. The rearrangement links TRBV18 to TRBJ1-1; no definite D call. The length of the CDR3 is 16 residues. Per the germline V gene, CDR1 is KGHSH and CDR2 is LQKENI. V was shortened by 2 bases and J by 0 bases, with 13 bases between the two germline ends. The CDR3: CASSPGPGNMNTEAFF. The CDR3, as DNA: TGTGCCAGCTCACCAGGCCCAGGTAACATGAACACTGAAGCTTTCTTT.

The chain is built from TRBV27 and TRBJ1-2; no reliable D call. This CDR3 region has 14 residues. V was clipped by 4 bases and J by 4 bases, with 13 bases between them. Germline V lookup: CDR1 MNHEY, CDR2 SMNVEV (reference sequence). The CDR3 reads CASSSSGPLYGYTF. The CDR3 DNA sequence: TGTGCCAGCAGTTCATCCGGACCCCTCTATGGCTACACCTTC.

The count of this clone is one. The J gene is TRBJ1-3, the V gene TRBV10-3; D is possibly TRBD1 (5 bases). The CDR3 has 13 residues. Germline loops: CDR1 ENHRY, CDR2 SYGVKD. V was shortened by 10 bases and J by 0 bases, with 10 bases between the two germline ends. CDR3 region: CATWGGSGNTIYF. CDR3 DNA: TGTGCCACCTGGGGGGGCTCTGGAAACACCATATATTTT.

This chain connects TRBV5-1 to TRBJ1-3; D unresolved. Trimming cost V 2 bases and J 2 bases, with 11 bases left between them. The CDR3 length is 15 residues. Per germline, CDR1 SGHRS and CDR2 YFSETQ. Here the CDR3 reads CASSLLGGPGNTIYF. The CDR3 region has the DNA TGCGCCAGCAGCTTACTCGGCGGCCCTGGAAACACCATATATTTT.